Sequencing of this TCR beta chain was carried out in a study of blood T cell repertoires in COVID-19. Study overall: COVID-19 samples collected from the United States, Italy and Spain covered acute and convalescent phases. T cells, B-cell-depleted T cells, or PBMCs provided the cDNA or gDNA that served as material.

This clone was found once. V was pared by 3 bases and J by 7 bases, with 11 bases of the junction left unmatched. The CDR3 runs 17 residues. CDR1 and CDR2 from the germline V gene are MNHNS and SASEGT. Per the original data handling: Researchers report that nucleated cell counts were estimated from reference gene primer amplification. Assay: immunoSEQ multiplex PCR; the TCRdb copy retains only in-frame clones and omits some. V and J calls and clone size are as listed in that table; D and trimming were resolved from the DNA. This sample has 130,000 to 150,000 clones; about 90% occur once, and the top ten carry roughly a tenth.

The clonotype was recovered from a man aged 45-60 years with active or convalescent COVID-19. The source material was peripheral blood. This chain uses TRBV6-1 with TRBJ2-2; TRBD2 matches at 10 bases. The CDR3 protein is CASSDKSSGRLSGELFF. CDR3 in DNA: TGTGCCAGCAGTGACAAGAGTAGCGGGAGGCTTAGCGGGGAGCTGTTTTTT.